This T cell receptor beta chain was found in a study of CD8+ T cells in alopecia areata. For the study at large: It was oral tofacitinib, at 5 to 10 mg twice daily, that treated patients received. Patients in the study were on tofacitinib for 6 to 18 months, then off it for 6 months. Patients given treatment had severity scored by the percentage of scalp area affected.

The treatment denotes: oral pan-JAK inhibitor, 5-10 mg twice daily. This clone came up a few times. Antigen unknown. The CDR3 covers 14 residues. CDR1 is MDHEN and CDR2 is SYDVKM in the germline V gene. Trimming took 2 bases from V and 2 from J, leaving 10 bases between them. Following extraction, RNA underwent reverse transcription to cDNA, which served as the sequencing template. Profiling relied on immunoSEQ multiplex PCR, and the TCRdb table lists in-frame clones only, not all of them. The sample carries some 80,000 clones, approximately 66% recorded once. Study-level points and caveats: It was observed that many expanded lesional clones persisted in scalp and blood during tofacitinib.

This clonotype was obtained from a human donor with alopecia areata. This specimen consisted of CD8+ T cells sorted from blood, obtained at week 24, from a patient treated with tofacitinib. The gene calls are TRBV28 and TRBJ2-7, with D perhaps matching TRBD1 (6 bases). The CDR3 region is CASSLRTATYEQYF. In DNA, the CDR3 is TGTGCCAGCAGTTTACGGACAGCCACCTACGAGCAGTACTTC. The variable domain in full, completed from reference TRBV28 and TRBJ2-7, reads DVKVTQSSRYLVKRTGEKVFLECVQDMDHENMFWYRQDPGLGLRLIYFSYDVKMKEKGDIPEGYSVSREKKERFSLILESASTNQTSMYLCASSLRTATYEQYFGPGTRLTVT.